The 20 T cell receptor beta chains presented below share a single source sample, sequenced in a study of metastatic and nonmetastatic thyroid tumors. TCRdb re-processed the PCR reads through MiXCR. The sample lists roughly 18,000 clones; about 31% were seen once. Until they underwent thyroid surgery, no patient had received any treatment. Sequenced material: adjacent normal tissue. The receptors derive from a female donor with papillary thyroid cancer or a benign thyroid nodule (not recorded which). Some clones in this sample may be carry-over from other donors' samples.

This clone was detected only a few times. The chain recombines TRBV10-3 with TRBJ2-3; D is unclear. The CDR3 covers 14 residues. In germline, CDR1 is ENHRY, CDR2 SYGVKD. V was trimmed by 10 bases and J by 0 bases, leaving 14 bases between them. The CDR3 coding sequence is TGTGCCACACTGGGAATACCTAGCACAGATACGCAGTATTTT. Translated: CATLGIPSTDTQYF.

The CDR3 nucleotides are TGCGCCAGCAGTAGCCCTCCGAACACCGGGGAGCTGTTTTTT. This encodes CASSSPPNTGELFF. The chain uses TRBV10-1 and TRBJ2-2; D is uncertain. V was shortened by 5 bases and J by 0 bases, with 7 bases between the two germline ends. CDR3 length equals 14 residues. Germline V gives CDR1 WNHNN, CDR2 SYGVQD (reference sequence).

This clone was observed at least ten times. The chain joins TRBV12-5 to TRBJ1-6, with D unresolved. The length of the CDR3 is 19 residues. Trimming cost V 2 bases and J 0 bases, with 17 bases left between them. The germline V gene has CDR1 LGHNT and CDR2 FRNRAP. This chain's CDR3 is CASGLYSRIPSSYNSPLHF. The CDR3 DNA reads TGTGCTAGTGGTTTGTATTCCAGAATTCCGAGCTCCTATAATTCACCCCTCCACTTT.

This clone occurred once. The chain joins TRBV11-2 to TRBJ2-7; 8 bases align to TRBD2. V was clipped by 2 bases and J by 1 base; unmatched bases: 1. CDR3 length: 14 residues. The germline CDR1 and CDR2 sequences are SGHAT and FQNNGV. The CDR3 region is CASSLTSGSYEQYF. The CDR3 DNA follows: TGTGCCAGCAGCTTAACTAGCGGATCCTACGAGCAGTACTTC.

In this sample, this clone turned up a few times. The chain uses TRBV6-1 and TRBJ2-2, with a tentative D call TRBD2 (6 bases). The CDR3 length is 14 residues. CDR1 is MNHNS, CDR2 SASEGT, per germline. Between the trimmed V and J ends, which lost 0 bases and 6 bases, there was a span of 8 bases. CDR3 loop: CASSEAWEAGELFF. The CDR3 DNA reads as TGTGCCAGCAGTGAAGCGTGGGAGGCCGGGGAGCTGTTTTTT.

In its sample, this clone was seen a few times. The chain combines TRBV27 with TRBJ2-3; no definite D call. V was pared by 1 base and J by 0 bases, with 11 bases between. Per germline, CDR1 MNHEY and CDR2 SMNVEV (reference sequence). The CDR3 extends over 16 amino acids. CDR3 in DNA: TGTGCCAGCAGTTTATTGGTACAAAGGAGCACAGATACGCAGTATTTT. This translates into CASSLLVQRSTDTQYF.

This chain joins TRBV30 and TRBJ1-2; D is uncertain. The CDR3 sequence is 14 residues long. The V end lost 5 bases, the J end lost 2 bases, and 15 bases lay between the germline ends. In germline, CDR1 is GTSNPN, CDR2 SVGIG (reference sequence). For the CDR3, the DNA is TGTGCCTGGGCGAATCAGGTCGCGAACTATGGCTACACCTTC. This gives the protein CAWANQVANYGYTF.

The CDR3 reads CAWSPPDRGRYEQYF. The CDR3 region has the DNA TGTGCCTGGAGTCCTCCGGACAGGGGACGGTACGAGCAGTACTTC. The chain recombines TRBV30 with TRBJ2-7; 9 nucleotides align to TRBD1. Germline V gives CDR1 GTSNPN, CDR2 SVGIG (reference sequence). The CDR3 loop spans 15 amino acids. V shed 2 bases, J shed 4 bases, and the junction held 9 bases outside the gene matches.

This clone rates as medium-sized (0.01 to 0.1%). The chain employs TRBV6-1 and TRBJ1-2, with D possibly TRBD1 on 5 matching bases. CDR3 length: 15 amino acids. Trimming removed 2 bases from V and 6 bases from J, with 16 bases in between. Germline V CDR1 and CDR2: MNHNS, SASEGT. The CDR3 DNA reads as TGTGCCAGCAGTGAATCCGCGGGGGGTTCGGATGGCTACACCTTC. Residues: CASSESAGGSDGYTF.

J is TRBJ1-2 and V is TRBV5-1; 9 nucleotides line up with TRBD1. In germline, CDR1 is SGHRS, CDR2 YFSETQ. V lost 4 bases to trimming and J lost 4 bases; unmatched junction nucleotides: 17. This CDR3 has 18 residues. DNA for the CDR3: TGCGCCAGCAGCCTGGATACTCGGGACAGGGCGAGAAGCTATGGCTACACCTTC. Its protein is CASSLDTRDRARSYGYTF. Variable domain in full (rest from reference TRBV5-1 and TRBJ1-2): KAGVTQTPRYLIKTRGQQVTLSCSPISGHRSVSWYQQTPGQGLQFLFEYFSETQRNKGNFPGRFSGRQFSNSRSEMNVSTLELGDSALYLCASSLDTRDRARSYGYTFGSGTRLTVV.

This clone was seen repeatedly, ten times or more. This chain links TRBV2 with TRBJ1-5, with D possibly TRBD1 on 6 matching bases. The CDR3 contains 15 residues. The germline gives CDR1 SNHLY, CDR2 FYNNEI. Trimming cost V 6 bases and J 3 bases, with 15 bases left between them. Here the CDR3 reads CASRGRGNLNQPQHF. CDR3 coding DNA: TGTGCCAGCAGGGGGAGGGGGAACCTCAATCAGCCCCAGCATTTT.

The chain combines TRBV6-1 with TRBJ1-4; D is ambiguous. Germline V gene data show CDR1 as MNHNS and CDR2 as SASEGT. This CDR3 comprises 11 residues. Trimming stripped 11 bases from V and 0 bases from J, with 4 bases between. CDR3 amino acids: CASATNEKLFF. DNA of the CDR3: TGTGCCTCGGCAACTAATGAAAAACTGTTTTTT.

This chain uses TRBV2 with TRBJ2-7, with 10 bases fitting TRBD2. With V trimmed by 5 bases and J by 5 bases, 6 bases remained unmatched. This CDR3 contains 14 residues. Germline CDR1 is SNHLY and CDR2 is FYNNEI. The CDR3 spells CASSIPGTSDEQYF. For the CDR3, the DNA is TGTGCCAGCAGTATTCCAGGGACTAGCGACGAGCAGTACTTC.

In the case of this clone: Relative to the germline gene, one junction end is altered; a read error may explain this. The chain is built from TRBV6-5 and TRBJ2-2; no clear D. CDR1 is MNHEY, CDR2 SVGAGI, per germline. The CDR3 totals 17 residues. Here the CDR3 reads CAISNSIQQRKTGELFF. CDR3 sequence (DNA): TGTGCCATCAGTAACTCGATTCAACAGCGAAAGACCGGGGAGCTGTTTTTT.

As to this clone: Its ends do not fully match the called genes, so a read error is possible. The chain carries TRBV10-2 and TRBJ1-6, with 7 bases fitting TRBD1. Germline assignment: CDR1 WSHSY and CDR2 SAAADI. The CDR3 has 14 residues. Written as DNA, the CDR3 is TGCGCCAGCAGGGGGACAGTGCAGCAGTCACACCTCCACTTT. Encoded protein: CASRGTVQQSHLHF.

The V call is TRBV5-4, the J call TRBJ2-7; 10 bases are shared with TRBD2. The CDR3 covers 19 residues. Per germline, CDR1 SGHNT and CDR2 YYREEE (reference sequence). Trimming at V came to 0 bases and at J to 1 base, leaving 13 bases not matched to a gene. DNA of the CDR3: TGTGCCAGCAGCTTGGAGGGGCCCAGCGGGGGGGCGAGATCCTACGAGCAGTACTTC. Its translation: CASSLEGPSGGARSYEQYF.

The genes are TRBV11-1 and TRBJ2-3; 11 bases agree with TRBD2. CDR3 length: 18 residues. The germline V gene encodes CDR1 SGHAT and CDR2 FQDESV (reference sequence). Trimming removed 0 bases from V and 1 base from J; junction bases left unmatched: 6. Written as DNA, the CDR3 is TGTGCCAGCAGCTTAGCTAGCGGGGGGGCAGGGGGCACAGATACGCAGTATTTT. This sequence encodes CASSLASGGAGGTDTQYF.

Many counts were recorded for this clone. The chain joins TRBV14 to TRBJ1-6, with 7 nucleotides matching TRBD1. J lost 0 bases, V lost 2 bases, and 4 bases had no gene match. The CDR3 consists of 17 residues. Per the germline V gene, CDR1 is SGHDN and CDR2 is FVKESK. CDR3 bases: TGTGCCAGCAGCCAACTGACAGGGAGCTCCTATAATTCACCCCTCCACTTT. Translation: CASSQLTGSSYNSPLHF.

This clone was seen more than once but under ten times. V gene TRBV28 combines with J gene TRBJ1-2; D gene uncertain. The CDR3 length is 15 residues. CDR1 and CDR2 (germline): MDHEN, SYDVKM. The V gene lost 4 bases and the J gene lost 1 base, with 13 bases spanning the gap. The CDR3 sequence is CASSSPPEGNYGYTF. The CDR3 DNA reads TGTGCCAGCAGTTCCCCTCCGGAGGGTAACTATGGCTACACCTTC.

The CDR3 nucleotides read TGTGCCAGCAGAGCGCGGGGGGACAATGAGCAGTTCTTC. Translating it yields CASRARGDNEQFF. This sequence joins TRBV6-1 and TRBJ2-1; TRBD2 matches 8 bases. Germline values: CDR1 MNHNS, CDR2 SASEGT. The V gene end was trimmed by 6 bases and the J gene end by 5 bases; junction bases not matched to a gene: 3. This CDR3 region has 13 residues.